Presented here are 31 T cell receptor beta chains from one specimen sequenced in a study of blood T cell repertoires in COVID-19. Data came from immunoSEQ multiplex PCR; TCRdb stores just in-frame clones and leaves some out. Of some 24,000 clones in the sample, roughly nine tenths were seen once. Sequenced material: peripheral blood. The receptor source for this set is a man in his 70s with acute or convalescent COVID-19.

The rearrangement joins TRBV4-2 to TRBJ2-5; 8 nucleotides align to TRBD2. V gave up 0 bases and J gave up 0 bases; unmatched junction bases: 6. This CDR3 comprises 17 residues. Germline V lookup: CDR1 LGHNA, CDR2 YNFKEQ. The CDR3 loop is CASSQEGSGGYQETQYF. In DNA, the CDR3 is TGTGCCAGCAGCCAAGAAGGGAGCGGGGGATACCAAGAGACCCAGTACTTC.

The chain carries TRBV27 and TRBJ1-1; D gene ambiguous. V was clipped by 7 bases and J by 1 base, with 13 bases between them. Germline CDR1 MNHEY, CDR2 SMNVEV (reference sequence). There are 14 residues in the CDR3. Written as DNA, the CDR3 is TGTGCCAGCAAGTCGGAGAGATCGAACACTGAAGCTTTCTTT. Translating it yields CASKSERSNTEAFF.

The chain couples TRBV7-8 to TRBJ2-3, with D maybe TRBD2 (5 bases). Germline-derived CDR1 and CDR2 are SGHVS and FQNEAQ. Trimming shortened V by 6 bases and J by 1 base, and 14 bases separated the two germline ends. The CDR3 is made up of 15 amino acids. DNA of the CDR3: TGTGCCAGCAGTCAAGAGGGTTCGGGCACAGATACGCAGTATTTT. As protein: CASSQEGSGTDTQYF.

The chain employs TRBV9 and TRBJ2-3; 8 nucleotides align to TRBD2. Germline V gives CDR1 SGDLS, CDR2 YYNGEE. J lost 0 bases, V lost 3 bases, and 3 bases had no gene match. This CDR3 is built from 15 residues. CDR3 DNA: TGTGCCAGCAGCGGACTAGCGACTAGCACAGATACGCAGTATTTT. Its translation is CASSGLATSTDTQYF.

The chain is built from TRBV21-1 and TRBJ2-7; the table names TRBD1, a call not compared with the DNA. TRBV21-1 is deemed a pseudogene. CDR3 length equals 18 residues. The CDR3 region has the DNA TGTGCCAGCAGCAAAGATAACGGGGCAGGGGGTAAGTCCTACGAGCAGTACTTC. Residues: CASSKDNGAGGKSYEQYF.

V is TRBV11-3 and J is TRBJ2-1, with D perhaps matching TRBD2 (6 bases). Trimming removed 0 bases from V and 5 bases from J, with 11 bases in between. Germline V gene lookup returns CDR1 SGHNT and CDR2 YENEEA. The CDR3 consists of 15 residues. The CDR3 loop reads CASSLDGGFNNEQFF. Here the CDR3 DNA reads TGTGCCAGCAGCTTAGATGGGGGGTTCAACAATGAGCAGTTCTTC.

This chain uses TRBV11-3 with TRBJ2-2, with 9 nucleotides matching TRBD1. Germline V gives CDR1 SGHNT, CDR2 YENEEA. J gave up 3 bases and V 4 bases, and 9 bases lay outside the gene matches. The CDR3 spans 17 residues. CDR3 region: CASSSGGWTGDTGELFF. The CDR3 DNA reads as TGTGCCAGCAGCTCAGGAGGGTGGACAGGGGACACCGGGGAGCTGTTTTTT.

V usage is TRBV5-1 and J usage is TRBJ1-2, with D possibly TRBD1 on 5 matching bases. V gave up 4 bases and J gave up 8 bases, with 18 bases separating them. CDR3 length: 14 amino acids. CDR1 and CDR2 (germline): SGHRS, YFSETQ. The CDR3 protein is CASSPGPGGIGYTF. In DNA, the CDR3 is TGCGCCAGCAGCCCCGGGCCGGGGGGAATCGGCTACACCTTC. Supplemented by reference TRBV5-1 and TRBJ1-2, the full variable domain reads KAGVTQTPRYLIKTRGQQVTLSCSPISGHRSVSWYQQTPGQGLQFLFEYFSETQRNKGNFPGRFSGRQFSNSRSEMNVSTLELGDSALYLCASSPGPGGIGYTFGSGTRLTVV.

The rearrangement uses TRBV7-2 and TRBJ1-1, with 8 positions matching TRBD1. V lost 5 bases to trimming and J lost 0 bases; unmatched junction nucleotides: 2. This CDR3 has 14 residues. Germline lookup yields CDR1 SGHTA and CDR2 FQGNSA. This chain's CDR3 is CASSPDRVNTEAFF. The CDR3, as DNA: TGTGCCAGCAGCCCGGACAGGGTGAACACTGAAGCTTTCTTT.

This chain joins TRBV27 and TRBJ2-5; D is ambiguous. CDR1 MNHEY and CDR2 SMNVEV come from the germline V gene (reference sequence). Trimming cost V 4 bases and J 3 bases, with 3 bases left between them. This CDR3 is 11 amino acids long. CDR3 protein: CASSSKETQYF. The CDR3 region has the DNA TGTGCCAGCAGTTCAAAAGAGACCCAGTACTTC.

The chain carries TRBV28 and TRBJ1-2; 10 bases are shared with TRBD1. V trimming: 7 bases; J trimming: 8 bases; junction bases outside the gene matches: 13. The germline gives CDR1 MDHEN, CDR2 SYDVKM. This CDR3 spans 15 amino acids. The CDR3 region is CASTLLTTTGGGYTF. DNA for the CDR3: TGTGCCAGCACCTTATTAACCACGACAGGGGGCGGCTACACCTTC.

The CDR3 DNA follows: TGTGCCAGCAGCAACCCTAGCGGGAGGGATGATACGCAGTATTTT. Translating it yields CASSNPSGRDDTQYF. This rearrangement joins TRBV21-1 to TRBJ2-3; the table names TRBD2, a call not compared with the DNA. TRBV21-1 is a documented pseudogene. The CDR3 has 15 amino acids.

The V call is TRBV19, the J call TRBJ1-3; D remains ambiguous. Germline lookup yields CDR1 LNHDA and CDR2 SQIVND (reference sequence). V lost 6 bases, J lost 1 base, and 7 bases lay in between. The CDR3 spans 13 residues. The CDR3 sequence: CASRLASGNTIYF. CDR3 nucleotides: TGTGCCAGTAGGTTGGCTTCTGGAAACACCATATATTTT.

The sample holds a few counts of this clone. The chain has TRBV4-2 and TRBJ1-2; D gene unclear. The CDR3 is made up of 14 amino acids. CDR1 is LGHNA, CDR2 YNFKEQ, per germline. Trimming took 0 bases from V and 2 from J, leaving 7 bases between them. DNA of the CDR3: TGTGCCAGCAGCCAAGAAGAGGGAAACTATGGCTACACCTTC. Its protein product is CASSQEEGNYGYTF.

The chain uses TRBV20-1 and TRBJ1-5; D possibly corresponds to TRBD1 (5 bases). This CDR3 region has 15 residues. V dropped 3 bases and J dropped 1 base, with 13 bases sitting between them. Germline lookup yields CDR1 DFQATT and CDR2 SNEGSKA (reference sequence). DNA for the CDR3: TGCAGTGCTAGTAGGTCAGGGTCCAGCAATCAGCCCCAGCATTTT. Translation: CSASRSGSSNQPQHF.

The CDR3 sequence is CASSLVAGTEAFF. The DNA for the CDR3 is TGCGCCAGCAGCTTGGTGGCGGGCACTGAAGCTTTCTTT. This chain links TRBV5-1 with TRBJ1-1; D unresolved. This CDR3 has 13 amino acids. Trimming removed 0 bases from V and 4 bases from J, with 7 bases in between. Germline assignment: CDR1 SGHRS and CDR2 YFSETQ.

This clone was detected once. The chain couples TRBV2 to TRBJ1-4; a weak D match, TRBD1 (6 bases). This CDR3 has 13 amino acids. Looked up from germline, CDR1 is SNHLY and CDR2 is FYNNEI. The V end was cut by 10 bases, the J end by 8 bases, with 17 bases between. CDR3: CATHRERREKLFF. CDR3 bases: TGTGCCACACACAGGGAGAGGCGGGAAAAACTGTTTTTT.

The chain links TRBV5-4 to TRBJ2-1; a possible D gene is TRBD2 (6 bases). Germline V gene lookup returns CDR1 SGHNT and CDR2 YYREEE (reference sequence). V lost 1 base and J lost 4, with 12 bases in between. The CDR3 length is 15 residues. The CDR3 sequence is CASSLTGVGYNEQFF. CDR3 DNA sequence: TGTGCCAGCAGCTTGACGGGAGTGGGGTACAATGAGCAGTTCTTC.

The sample holds one count of this clone. The J gene is TRBJ1-2, the V gene TRBV3-1 (or the pseudogene TRBV3-2); 7 bases fit TRBD1. This CDR3 comprises 13 residues. V lost 4 bases to trimming and J lost 8 bases; unmatched junction nucleotides: 7. CDR1 is LGHDT, CDR2 YNNKEL, per germline (reference sequence). The CDR3 here is CASSPKGAGGYTF. CDR3 in DNA: TGTGCCAGCAGCCCAAAGGGGGCCGGAGGCTACACCTTC.

This rearrangement joins TRBV5-1 to TRBJ1-4; TRBD1 might be the D (5 bases). From germline, CDR1 is SGHRS and CDR2 YFSETQ. With 2 bases removed from V and 7 bases from J, the gap between germline ends came to 9 bases. The CDR3 runs to 13 residues. CDR3 amino acids: CASSFAGREKLFF. DNA for the CDR3: TGCGCCAGCAGCTTCGCAGGGCGTGAAAAACTGTTTTTT.

This chain joins TRBV5-4 and TRBJ2-2, with a possible D match to TRBD2 (6 bases). Per germline, CDR1 SGHNT and CDR2 YYREEE (reference sequence). This CDR3 is 18 amino acids long. Trimming removed 1 base at V and 2 bases at J, with 18 bases between. As DNA, the CDR3 is TGTGCCAGCAGCTTGTACCCCCGGGATAGCGGAAACACCGGGGAGCTGTTTTTT. Protein sequence: CASSLYPRDSGNTGELFF.

The sample holds one count of this clone. The CDR3 protein is CASNTNTGELFF. The CDR3 region has the DNA TGTGCCAGCAACACGAACACCGGGGAGCTGTTTTTT. The V call is TRBV19, the J call TRBJ2-2; D is unresolved. The CDR3 is made up of 12 amino acids. CDR1 is LNHDA and CDR2 is SQIVND in the germline V gene (reference sequence). The V gene lost 9 bases and the J gene lost 0 bases, with 5 bases spanning the gap.

This clone was found once. CDR3 DNA sequence: TGTGCCAGCAGTTTATTGGGTTTGACTAGCGGGAGTGCAGATACGCAGTATTTT. The encoded protein is CASSLLGLTSGSADTQYF. The rearrangement links TRBV27 to TRBJ2-3; 12 nucleotides line up with TRBD2. From germline, CDR1 is MNHEY and CDR2 SMNVEV (reference sequence). The ends lost 1 base at V and 4 bases at J; junction bases unmatched: 9. The CDR3 extends over 18 amino acids.

The V gene is TRBV9, the J gene TRBJ2-3; no firm D call. Germline V gene data show CDR1 as SGDLS and CDR2 as YYNGEE. V lost 0 bases, J lost 4 bases, and 6 bases lay in between. The CDR3 runs to 13 residues. CDR3 nucleotides: TGTGCCAGCAGCGTAGCTGCGGCAGATACGCAGTATTTT. It yields the protein CASSVAAADTQYF.

This chain uses TRBV29-1 with TRBJ2-3; a possible D gene is TRBD2 (6 bases). V lost 3 bases, J lost 4 bases, and 11 bases lay in between. The CDR3 is 13 amino acids. Per germline, CDR1 SQVTM and CDR2 ANQGSEA. CDR3 in amino acids: CSVDPGTPDTQYF. For the CDR3, the DNA is TGCAGCGTTGACCCGGGGACTCCAGATACGCAGTATTTT.

The V and J genes are TRBV7-6 and TRBJ2-2; 13 bases map to TRBD2. The CDR3 length is 17 residues. The junction had 4 bases not matched to a gene; V was cut back by 5 bases and J by 1 base. Looked up from germline, CDR1 is SGHVS and CDR2 is FNYEAQ. CDR3 residues: CASSPTSGGLNTGELFF. The CDR3 region has the DNA TGTGCCAGCAGCCCGACTAGCGGGGGGCTGAACACCGGGGAGCTGTTTTTT.

The chain is built from TRBV18 and TRBJ2-6; unclear D gene. The CDR3 sequence is 18 residues long. V was trimmed by 2 bases and J by 0 bases, leaving 14 bases between them. In germline, CDR1 is KGHSH, CDR2 LQKENI. CDR3 bases: TGTGCCAGCTCACCAGACTCACGGCTCGACTCTGGGGCCAACGTCCTGACTTTC. Protein: CASSPDSRLDSGANVLTF.

The chain is built from TRBV28 and TRBJ2-1; unclear D gene. This CDR3 is 11 amino acids long. Trimming shortened V by 7 bases and J by 7 bases, and 8 bases separated the two germline ends. CDR1 and CDR2 from the germline V gene are MDHEN and SYDVKM. CDR3 coding DNA: TGTGCCAGCATTGCGGATAATGAGCAGTTCTTC. It is translated as CASIADNEQFF.

The genes are TRBV7-9 and TRBJ2-3, with 7 bases lining up with TRBD1. Germline-derived CDR1 and CDR2 are SEHNR and FQNEAQ (reference sequence). The CDR3 loop spans 14 amino acids. V lost 2 bases, J lost 3 bases, and 2 bases stayed unmatched. This CDR3 is CASSLRGLTDTQYF. The DNA for the CDR3 is TGTGCCAGCAGCTTAAGGGGGCTTACAGATACGCAGTATTTT.

The chain uses TRBV2 and TRBJ2-5; TRBD1 matches 9 bases. The CDR3 totals 15 residues. Germline loops: CDR1 SNHLY, CDR2 FYNNEI. V lost 7 bases and J lost 5; bases outside the gene matches: 11. CDR3 sequence reads: CASKSGTGYWETQYF. The CDR3 bases are TGTGCCAGCAAAAGTGGGACAGGGTATTGGGAGACCCAGTACTTC.

The chain uses TRBV28 and TRBJ2-1; maybe TRBD1 (6 bases). Trimming stripped 4 bases from V and 7 bases from J, with 17 bases between. Germline V gene lookup returns CDR1 MDHEN and CDR2 SYDVKM. The CDR3 has 15 amino acids. CDR3 DNA sequence: TGTGCCAGCAGTTCCCTAAACCGGCAGGGGAATGAGCAGTTCTTC. Its protein is CASSSLNRQGNEQFF.